The rows below give T cell receptor beta chains drawn from one sample of a study of blood T cells in healthy people across ages. TCRdb processed the 5' RACE reads anew with MiXCR; each CDR3 protein has one entry. This sample has fewer than 2,000,000 distinct CDR3 sequences, with around 36% found just once. Input material: blood. The source is a woman aged 30 to 39 in good health. Both conserved end residues are trimmed from each CDR3. Part of the rows lack a size; the others show once, few, many or a class for expanded clones.

clone_size: -
cdr3_length: 14
v_call: TRBV27
j_call: TRBJ1-2
cdr3_aa: ASSLRWDSLTDGYT

clone_size: -
cdr3_length: 13
v_call: TRBV27
j_call: TRBJ2-7
cdr3_aa: ASSLGHPAPYEQY

clone_size: -
cdr3_length: 14
v_call: TRBV6-5
j_call: TRBJ2-1
cdr3_aa: ASSTSGQGSYNEQF

clone_size: few
cdr3_length: 13
v_call: TRBV4-1
j_call: TRBJ1-6
cdr3_aa: ASSQAGQTNSPLH

clone_size: few
cdr3_length: 12
v_call: TRBV9
j_call: TRBJ2-1
cdr3_aa: ASSVGEPYNEQF

clone_size: -
cdr3_length: 14
v_call: TRBV28
j_call: TRBJ2-2
cdr3_aa: ASSFSLAGNTGERF

clone_size: -
cdr3_length: 13
v_call: TRBV6-5
j_call: TRBJ2-1
cdr3_aa: ASSSPGLAANEQF

clone_size: few
cdr3_length: 13
v_call: TRBV5-1
j_call: TRBJ2-2
cdr3_aa: ASSLDSRNTGELF

clone_size: few
cdr3_length: 13
v_call: TRBV2
j_call: TRBJ2-1
cdr3_aa: ASSEGAGIRNEQF

clone_size: few
cdr3_length: 12
v_call: TRBV10-3
j_call: TRBJ2-7
cdr3_aa: AISDSGGAYEQY

clone_size: few
cdr3_length: 11
v_call: TRBV7-2
j_call: TRBJ2-3
cdr3_aa: ASSSRPEDTQY

clone_size: many
cdr3_length: 14
v_call: TRBV6-5
j_call: TRBJ2-7
cdr3_aa: ASSADALIIPYEQY

clone_size: few
cdr3_length: 13
v_call: TRBV6-6
j_call: TRBJ1-2
cdr3_aa: ASTQGIGGGYGYT

clone_size: -
cdr3_length: 12
v_call: TRBV6-1
j_call: TRBJ2-1
cdr3_aa: ASKAQGMKNEQF

clone_size: -
cdr3_length: 14
v_call: TRBV4-2
j_call: TRBJ2-1
cdr3_aa: ASSQGATNYYNEQF

clone_size: -
cdr3_length: 12
v_call: TRBV27
j_call: TRBJ2-7
cdr3_aa: ASSLSPYRDEQY

clone_size: -
cdr3_length: 13
v_call: TRBV7-2
j_call: TRBJ2-4
cdr3_aa: ASRSGSQRVNIQY

clone_size: -
cdr3_length: 11
v_call: TRBV11-1
j_call: TRBJ2-3
cdr3_aa: ASRYSGVDTQY

clone_size: -
cdr3_length: 13
v_call: TRBV12-3/TRBV12-4
j_call: TRBJ2-1
cdr3_aa: ASTSVGGPYNEQF

clone_size: -
cdr3_length: 11
v_call: TRBV5-1
j_call: TRBJ1-1
cdr3_aa: ASHVRMNTEAF

clone_size: -
cdr3_length: 14
v_call: TRBV5-1
j_call: TRBJ2-3
cdr3_aa: ASSHGTGTSTDTQY

clone_size: -
cdr3_length: 16
v_call: TRBV3-1
j_call: TRBJ2-1
cdr3_aa: ASSQDSPGGPWSDEQF

clone_size: few
cdr3_length: 16
v_call: TRBV20-1
j_call: TRBJ2-2
cdr3_aa: SARVWAERPGNTGELF

clone_size: -
cdr3_length: 12
v_call: TRBV27
j_call: TRBJ1-1
cdr3_aa: ASRPTRMNTEAF

clone_size: few
cdr3_length: 12
v_call: TRBV2
j_call: TRBJ2-7
cdr3_aa: ASGSGQGTYEQY

clone_size: -
cdr3_length: 12
v_call: TRBV6-5
j_call: TRBJ2-1
cdr3_aa: ASSYVEGYNEQF

clone_size: -
cdr3_length: 13
v_call: TRBV6-5
j_call: TRBJ2-4
cdr3_aa: ASSPGGTDKNIQY

clone_size: -
cdr3_length: 13
v_call: TRBV20-1
j_call: TRBJ1-5
cdr3_aa: SARVVGALNQPQH

clone_size: few
cdr3_length: 14
v_call: TRBV7-9
j_call: TRBJ2-5
cdr3_aa: ASSSSYRTGRETQY

clone_size: -
cdr3_length: 13
v_call: TRBV6-6
j_call: TRBJ2-7
cdr3_aa: ASSYLGTGGHEQY

clone_size: few
cdr3_length: 12
v_call: TRBV5-1
j_call: TRBJ2-7
cdr3_aa: ASSSTRGRFEQY